This T cell receptor (beta chain) was identified during a study of blood T cell repertoires in COVID-19. Comments on this clone: At one end the junction does not follow the germline gene, possibly because of a read error.

Only in-frame clones appear in the TCRdb table, and some are missing; sequencing was by immunoSEQ multiplex PCR. In the table there are about 120,000 clones, approximately 90% of which are singletons. The TCR originated in a man between 60 and 70 years old with COVID-19, enrolled during active disease. Sequenced sample: peripheral blood.

The CDR3 DNA follows: TGTGCCAGCAGGGAAGGACAGGGGGGGGATTCACCCCTCCACTTT. Translated: CASREGQGGDSPLHF. The chain combines TRBV2 with TRBJ1-6; 10 nucleotides match TRBD1. The CDR3 length is 15 residues. In germline, CDR1 is SNHLY, CDR2 FYNNEI.